What follows describes a single T cell receptor beta chain. The time point denotes: newly diagnosed GD, antithyroid drugs for less than 3 months. From PBMCs, RNA was extracted and then used to make the TCR library. The record originates from a study of regulatory T cells in long-lasting Graves disease. Study-level background: New Graves' disease cases had less than 3 months of antithyroid drugs.

Both iRepertoire HTBI primers and Arm-PCR of CDR3 regions were used to build the TCR beta libraries. TCRdb reprocessed the multiplex PCR reads via MiXCR and lists one record per CDR3 protein. The table includes about 440,000 distinct CDR3 sequences, more than 12% detected once. CDR3 length: 19 amino acids. The V gene lost 0 bases and the J gene lost 0 bases, with 18 bases spanning the gap. Germline V gene lookup returns CDR1 LGHNA and CDR2 YNFKEQ. These data are also associated with another study on T cells in Graves' hyperthyroidism and ophthalmopathy. That paper states: Hyperthyroidism patients were newly diagnosed, had disease duration under 2 months, and were aged 18 to 65 years.

The material sequenced was peripheral blood mononuclear cells (PBMCs), taken at new diagnosis, from a patient treated with antithyroid drugs. The sequence derives from a woman in her 30s with Graves disease. The V and J genes are TRBV4-2 and TRBJ1-5, with D unclear. In nucleotides, the CDR3 is TGTGCCAGCAGCCAAGATAGGAGGGCAGTTCATGGTAGCAATCAGCCCCAGCATTTT. It translates to CASSQDRRAVHGSNQPQHF.